This T cell receptor beta chain came from a study of blood T cell repertoires in COVID-19. V lost 5 bases, J lost 1 base, and 12 bases lay in between. Germline V lookup: CDR1 MNHEY, CDR2 SMNVEV (reference sequence). The CDR3 is 16 residues long. Sequencing was performed with immunoSEQ multiplex PCR; in TCRdb, only in-frame clones are kept and a portion is missing. The sample lists 150,000 to 200,000 clones, 80% to 90% occurring once. The TCR comes from an older woman with COVID-19, enrolled during active disease. The chain combines TRBV27 with TRBJ2-6, with D unclear. Sequences were obtained from peripheral blood. The CDR3 region is CASSPYSLSGANVLTF. The DNA for the CDR3 is TGTGCCAGCAGTCCCTACAGTTTATCTGGGGCCAACGTCCTGACTTTC.